A selection of T cell receptor beta chains follows, all from one sample in a study of beta chain features in type 1 diabetes. Clones were sequenced by immunoSEQ multiplex PCR, and TCRdb holds only the in-frame ones, with some missing. The sample includes about 180,000 clones, around 13% seen only once; the top ten take approximately 0.62%. The sample was central memory CD4+ T cells from blood. The receptors were gathered from a woman under 30 in good health. Both conserved end residues are part of each CDR3. A D gene is named only where the DNA matches it firmly. Clone size is given for some rows only: seen once, a few or many times, or a class if the clone is expanded.

clone_size	v_call	d_call	j_call	cdr3_length	cdr3_nt	cdr3_aa
-	TRBV20-1	-	TRBJ2-2	11	TGCAGTGTTCAGGGTAACGGGGAGCTGTTTTTT	CSVQGNGELFF
few	TRBV30	TRBD2	TRBJ2-1	15	TGTGCCTGGAGTGTAGTAGCGGGACCCTACAATGAGCAGTTCTTC	CAWSVVAGPYNEQFF
few	TRBV2	-	TRBJ1-4	13	TGTGCCAGCAAATACAGGAATAATGAAAAACTGTTTTTT	CASKYRNNEKLFF
few	TRBV7-8	-	TRBJ2-1	13	TGTGCCAGCAGCTTAGTTCGGGGGAATGAGCAGTTCTTC	CASSLVRGNEQFF
few	TRBV28	TRBD2	TRBJ2-7	15	TGTGCCAGCAGCCGACGGGGAGCGGGAGGCCACGAGCAGTACTTC	CASSRRGAGGHEQYF
-	TRBV7-8	-	TRBJ2-3	12	TGTGCCAGCAGCTTCTCGAGTGATACGCAGTATTTT	CASSFSSDTQYF
few	TRBV7-6	-	TRBJ2-7	13	TGTGCCAGCAGCCCGGAGGTGGGATACGAGCAGTACTTC	CASSPEVGYEQYF
few	TRBV27	TRBD2	TRBJ2-1	13	TGTGCCAGCACTCGGACTAGCGGGGTAGAGCAGTTCTTC	CASTRTSGVEQFF
-	TRBV5-1	TRBD1	TRBJ2-7	15	TGCGCCAGCAGCTGGGACAGGCCCAAAGGACACGAGCAGTACTTC	CASSWDRPKGHEQYF
-	TRBV4-3	TRBD2	TRBJ2-1	20	TGCGCCAGCAGCCCGTATACCGGGACTAGCGGGAGTAGCTCCTACAATGAGCAGTTCTTC	CASSPYTGTSGSSSYNEQFF
few	TRBV27	-	TRBJ1-1	15	TGTGCCAGCAGAAATGTGGCAGGGCCTAACACTGAAGCTTTCTTT	CASRNVAGPNTEAFF